A selection of T cell receptor beta chains follows, all from one sample in a study of T cell repertoires in cytomegalovirus infection. These receptors have no known antigen. TCRdb independently ran MiXCR on the reads; one entry per CDR3 protein. The sample contains about 890,000 distinct CDR3 sequences, approximately 32% of which appear only once. The input for sequencing was cultured CD8+ T cells from PBMCs, taken from culture after CMV antigen stimulation. The receptors stem from a human donor in good health (CMV status not recorded). Some clones in this sample may be carry-over from other donors' samples. Each CDR3 is given with its conserved first and last residue. Fields, in order: J gene, D gene, V gene, clone size, CDR3 protein, CDR3 DNA. D genes are given only for firm matches. Size is omitted from some rows. Given values are once, few, many or a class for expanded clones.

>TRBJ2-2|-|TRBV6-6|-
CASGHQGNTGELFF
TGTGCCAGCGGCCATCAGGGGAACACCGGGGAGCTGTTTTTT
>TRBJ2-3|TRBD1|TRBV7-9|-
CASSFGRGMSTDTQYF
TGTGCCAGCAGCTTCGGCAGGGGGATGAGCACAGATACGCAGTATTTT
>TRBJ2-1|-|TRBV11-3|few
CAISSGVRNEQFF
TGTGCCATCAGCTCTGGGGTCCGCAATGAGCAGTTCTTC
>TRBJ2-1|-|TRBV9|-
CASSPAGQTYNEQFF
TGTGCCAGCAGCCCGGCCGGACAAACCTACAATGAGCAGTTCTTC
>TRBJ2-3|-|TRBV27|-
CASRPLALSEENTQYF
TGTGCCAGCAGGCCCTTAGCTTTGTCTGAGGAAAATACGCAGTATTTT
>TRBJ1-3|-|TRBV12-3/TRBV12-4|few
CASTLDGHSGNTIYF
TGTGCCAGCACGCTGGACGGACACTCTGGAAACACCATATATTTT
>TRBJ2-1|TRBD2|TRBV19|-
CASSRGAGGRSYNEQFF
TGTGCCAGTAGTAGAGGAGCGGGGGGTAGATCCTACAATGAGCAGTTCTTC
>TRBJ1-2|TRBD1|TRBV12-5|-
CASGFDLDRDPLHYGYTF
TGTGCTAGTGGTTTTGATCTGGACAGGGACCCCCTTCACTATGGCTACACCTTC
>TRBJ2-5|-|TRBV7-2|many
CASSFRPLGVWGWETQYF
TGTGCCAGCAGCTTTAGGCCCCTTGGAGTGTGGGGATGGGAGACCCAGTACTTC
>TRBJ1-4|TRBD1|TRBV7-6|few
CASSSTGVYEKLFF
TGTGCCAGCAGCTCGACAGGGGTTTATGAAAAACTGTTTTTT
>TRBJ2-1|TRBD1|TRBV7-6|-
CASSFLGTGQGAGNEQFF
TGTGCCAGCAGCTTCTTAGGGACGGGACAGGGGGCAGGGAATGAGCAGTTCTTC
>TRBJ1-2|-|TRBV27|-
CASSLLGATDGYTF
TGTGCCAGCAGTTTATTAGGGGCGACTGATGGCTACACCTTC
>TRBJ1-2|TRBD1|TRBV6-5|-
CASSYEAGGPYGYTF
TGTGCCAGCAGTTACGAGGCAGGGGGTCCCTATGGCTACACCTTC
>TRBJ1-2|-|TRBV12-5|-
CASGLGQAIYGYTF
TGTGCTAGTGGTTTGGGACAGGCGATCTATGGCTACACCTTC
>TRBJ2-1|-|TRBV12-5|many
CASGSEGGVYNEQFF
TGTGCTAGTGGATCTGAAGGGGGGGTATACAATGAGCAGTTCTTC
>TRBJ2-1|TRBD2|TRBV7-9|many
CASIPPLAGGPRYNEQFF
TGTGCCAGCATCCCGCCACTAGCGGGGGGGCCGCGATACAATGAGCAGTTCTTC
>TRBJ2-2|-|TRBV3-1|-
CASSQQMGGTTGELFF
TGTGCCAGCAGCCAACAGATGGGGGGAACCACCGGGGAGCTGTTTTTT
>TRBJ2-1|-|TRBV9|many
CASSVVQNNEQFF
TGTGCCAGCAGCGTAGTGCAGAACAATGAGCAGTTCTTC
>TRBJ2-4|TRBD2|TRBV5-4|-
CASSLRRAGGNIQYF
TGTGCCAGCAGCCTGAGACGAGCGGGGGGTAACATTCAGTACTTC
>TRBJ1-4|-|TRBV20-1|few
CSARDPRSRGFATNEKLFF
TGCAGTGCTAGAGATCCCCGGTCAAGGGGGTTTGCAACTAATGAAAAACTGTTTTTT
>TRBJ2-3|-|TRBV18|-
CASSPSIRIGRGDTQYF
TGTGCCAGCTCACCTTCCATTAGGATAGGTCGTGGAGATACGCAGTATTTT
>TRBJ1-1|TRBD1|TRBV6-6|-
CTSSYGAGGDTEAFF
TGTACCAGCAGTTACGGGGCAGGGGGGGACACTGAAGCTTTCTTT
>TRBJ2-5|TRBD1|TRBV24-1|-
CATSDRHRGQRETQYF
TGTGCCACCAGTGACCGCCACAGGGGGCAGCGAGAGACCCAGTACTTC
>TRBJ2-2|-|TRBV29-1|many
CSVEDSSGALANTGELFF
TGCAGCGTTGAAGATAGTTCGGGGGCGCTAGCGAACACCGGGGAGCTGTTTTTT
>TRBJ2-1|-|TRBV6-5|-
CASSYGGEGEQFF
TGTGCCAGCAGTTACGGCGGGGAAGGGGAGCAGTTCTTC
>TRBJ2-3|TRBD1|TRBV9|-
CASSVGGTANTDTQYF
TGTGCCAGCAGCGTAGGTGGGACAGCAAACACAGATACGCAGTATTTT
>TRBJ2-2|TRBD1|TRBV3-1|-
CASSPFEGQYGELFF
TGTGCCAGCAGCCCGTTTGAGGGACAGTACGGGGAGCTGTTTTTT
>TRBJ2-7|-|TRBV6-2/TRBV6-3|few
CASSSDRFEQYF
TGTGCCAGCAGTTCCGACAGATTCGAGCAGTACTTC
>TRBJ1-2|-|TRBV2|few
CASSRPLLNYGYTF
TGTGCCAGCAGTAGGCCCCTCCTTAACTATGGCTACACCTTC
>TRBJ2-7|TRBD2|TRBV20-1|-
CSAIPREGISYEQYF
TGCAGTGCCATTCCCCGGGAGGGTATCTCCTACGAGCAGTACTTC
>TRBJ2-3|TRBD2|TRBV7-6|many
CASSLTSGGGADTQYF
TGTGCCAGCAGCCTGACTAGCGGGGGCGGGGCAGATACGCAGTATTTT
>TRBJ2-2|TRBD2|TRBV5-6|many
CASSPGLAGFSTGELFF
TGTGCCAGCAGCCCGGGACTAGCGGGGTTTAGCACCGGGGAGCTGTTTTTT
>TRBJ1-5|-|TRBV6-5|-
CASSLRAGKPQHF
TGTGCCAGCAGTCTAAGGGCAGGGAAGCCCCAGCATTTT
>TRBJ2-4|-|TRBV5-4|-
CVSSPMDRRDIQYF
TGTGTCAGCAGCCCCATGGACAGGAGGGACATTCAGTACTTC
>TRBJ1-1|-|TRBV19|few
CASSIVGGGTEAFF
TGTGCCAGTAGTATAGTAGGAGGGGGCACTGAAGCTTTCTTT
>TRBJ1-2|TRBD1|TRBV7-2|once
CASGTGGRSGYTF
TGTGCCAGCGGGACAGGGGGGAGGAGCGGCTACACCTTC
>TRBJ1-2|-|TRBV7-6|few
CASSFPGQINYGYTF
TGTGCCAGCAGCTTTCCGGGACAAATTAACTATGGCTACACCTTC
>TRBJ1-1|-|TRBV6-2/TRBV6-3|few
CASSSGYDEAFF
TGTGCCAGCAGTTCTGGGTATGATGAAGCTTTCTTT
>TRBJ2-6|-|TRBV4-2|-
CASSQDGGGAGANVLTF
TGTGCCAGCAGCCAAGATGGGGGGGGCGCTGGGGCCAACGTCCTGACTTTC
>TRBJ2-1|-|TRBV9|-
CASSVVSGSEQFF
TGTGCCAGCAGCGTAGTAAGCGGTAGTGAGCAGTTCTTC
>TRBJ2-1|-|TRBV10-3|-
CAISESNRIRPYNEQFF
TGTGCCATCAGTGAGTCTAACAGGATCCGTCCCTACAATGAGCAGTTCTTC
>TRBJ1-6|TRBD1|TRBV4-1|many
CASSTLGQGNSPLHF
TGCGCCAGCAGCACTCTGGGACAGGGAAATTCACCCCTCCACTTT
>TRBJ2-3|TRBD2|TRBV10-3|-
CAISETFSGVTDTQYF
TGTGCCATCAGTGAGACCTTTAGCGGGGTAACAGATACGCAGTATTTT
>TRBJ1-1|-|TRBV7-3|few
CASSLTEGLNTEAFF
TGTGCCAGCAGCTTAACGGAAGGGCTGAACACTGAAGCTTTCTTT
>TRBJ1-5|TRBD1|TRBV24-1|-
CATSGAGGFQPQHF
TGTGCCACCAGTGGGGCAGGGGGTTTTCAGCCCCAGCATTTT
>TRBJ1-1|-|TRBV6-5|many
CASSYSYTVYTEAFF
TGTGCCAGCAGTTACTCGTACACGGTTTACACTGAAGCTTTCTTT